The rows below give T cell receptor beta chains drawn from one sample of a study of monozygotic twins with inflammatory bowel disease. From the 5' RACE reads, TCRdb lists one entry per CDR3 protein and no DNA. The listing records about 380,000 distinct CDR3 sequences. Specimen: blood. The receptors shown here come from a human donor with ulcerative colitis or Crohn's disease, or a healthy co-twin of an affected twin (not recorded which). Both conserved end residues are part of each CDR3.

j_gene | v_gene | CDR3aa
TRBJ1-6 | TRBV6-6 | CASSPGGPGSPLHF
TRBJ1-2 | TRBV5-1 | CASSPATGRANGYTF
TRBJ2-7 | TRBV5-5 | CASSSYRSYEQYF
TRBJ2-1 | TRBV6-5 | CASSRNSRNEQFF
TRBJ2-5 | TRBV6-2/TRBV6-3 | CASSDLSGGANF
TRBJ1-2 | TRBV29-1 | CSVVPGEGGYTF
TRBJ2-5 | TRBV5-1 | CASSLGGSAEETQYF
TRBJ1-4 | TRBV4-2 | CASSQDPGQDEKLFF
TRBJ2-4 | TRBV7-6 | CASSFGTENIQYF
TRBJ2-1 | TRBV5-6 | CASSLFGSSYNEQFF
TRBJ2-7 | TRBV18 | CASSPPNSYEQYF
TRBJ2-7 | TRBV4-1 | CASSQEAQPLSYEQYF
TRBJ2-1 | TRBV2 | CASSEGAGGIDEQFF
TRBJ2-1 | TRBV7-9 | CASSVSPVEQFF
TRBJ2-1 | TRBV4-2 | CASSQDPMVAGYRSSYNEQFF
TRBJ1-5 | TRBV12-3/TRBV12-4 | CASSLLQARGNQPQHF
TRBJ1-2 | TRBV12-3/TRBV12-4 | CASSLMLGSNYGYTF
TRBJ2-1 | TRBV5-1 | CASSLTSGVYNEQFF
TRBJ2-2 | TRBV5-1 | CASSKTGFDTGELFF
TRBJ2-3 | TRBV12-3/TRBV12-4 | CASSSRETDTQYF
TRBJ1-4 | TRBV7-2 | CASSPTGYGANEKLFF
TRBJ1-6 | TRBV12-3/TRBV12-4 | CASSLKGTGDSPLHF
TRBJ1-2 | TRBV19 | CASSSPRDNYGYTF
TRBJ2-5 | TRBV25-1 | CASSESKGGDFQETQYF
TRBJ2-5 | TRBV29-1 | CSVERQTRGGETQYF
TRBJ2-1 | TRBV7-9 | CASSLAAGGNEQFF
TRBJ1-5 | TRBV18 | CASSAAAKNQPQHF
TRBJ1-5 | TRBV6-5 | CASSYGGRARQPQHF
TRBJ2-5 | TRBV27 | CASSPGTSPYQETQYF
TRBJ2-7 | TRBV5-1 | CASSLEAGTGVYEQYF
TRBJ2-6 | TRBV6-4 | CASRSLDRARGFGANVLTF
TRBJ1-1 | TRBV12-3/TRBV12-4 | CASSSAGTGFTEAFF
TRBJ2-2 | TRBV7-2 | CASSLSWASGELFF
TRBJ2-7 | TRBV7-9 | CAGTGPAGSYEQYF
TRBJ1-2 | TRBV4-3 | CASSQEEGGHYGYTF
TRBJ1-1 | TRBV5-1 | CASSRDRTPNTEAFF
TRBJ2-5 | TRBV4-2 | CASSHGASGGTETQYF
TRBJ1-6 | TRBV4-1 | CASSQGVNSPLHF
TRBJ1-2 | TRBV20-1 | CLFRDTENYGYTF
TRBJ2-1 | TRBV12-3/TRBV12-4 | CASSLSGTIEFF
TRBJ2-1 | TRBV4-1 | CASSQEAAGGPAGQFF
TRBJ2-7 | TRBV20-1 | CSARSSSVQQSHSSYEQYF
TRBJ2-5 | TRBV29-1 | CSVEGYRTGVQETQYF
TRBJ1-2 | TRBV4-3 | CASSRGHQNGYTF
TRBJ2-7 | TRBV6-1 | CASSHPNRYYEQYF
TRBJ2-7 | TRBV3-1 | CASSLWTGSQGYEQYF
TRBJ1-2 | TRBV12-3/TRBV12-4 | CASSLRDGIGYTF
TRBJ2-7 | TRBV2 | CASSLFGTGPYEQYF
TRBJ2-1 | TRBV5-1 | CASSLADRGFNEQFF
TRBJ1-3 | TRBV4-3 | CASSQAIPSSGNTIYF
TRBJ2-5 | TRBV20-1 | CSATGTNRQETQYF
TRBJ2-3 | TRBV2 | CAIPHLLASSTDTQYF
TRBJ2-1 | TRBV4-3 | CASSPSYFPDREDEQFF